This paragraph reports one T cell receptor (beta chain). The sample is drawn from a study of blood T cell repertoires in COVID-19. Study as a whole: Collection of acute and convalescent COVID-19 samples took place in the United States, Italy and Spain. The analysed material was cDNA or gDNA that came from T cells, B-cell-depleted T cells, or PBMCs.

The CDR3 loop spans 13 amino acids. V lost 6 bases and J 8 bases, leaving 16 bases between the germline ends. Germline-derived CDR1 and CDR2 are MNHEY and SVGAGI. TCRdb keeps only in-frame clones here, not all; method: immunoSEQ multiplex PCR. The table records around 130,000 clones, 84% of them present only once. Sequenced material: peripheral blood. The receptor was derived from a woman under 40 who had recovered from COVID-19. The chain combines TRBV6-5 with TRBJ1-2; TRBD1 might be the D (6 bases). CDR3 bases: TGTGCCAGCAGATACAATACAGGGAACGGCTACACCTTC. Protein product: CASRYNTGNGYTF.